The 14 T cell receptor beta chains presented below share a single source sample, sequenced in a study of blood T cell repertoires in COVID-19. The table came from immunoSEQ multiplex PCR; TCRdb's copy has only in-frame clones and leaves some out. The sample shows around 270,000 clones, 65% to 85% of them seen only once. Material for sequencing was peripheral blood. Source of these receptors: a woman aged 40 to 49 who had recovered from COVID-19.

The chain uses TRBV5-1 and TRBJ2-3; TRBD1 is a possible D gene (6 bases). The CDR3 spans 15 residues. Trimming pared 2 bases from V and 5 bases from J, leaving 15 bases between. The germline gives CDR1 SGHRS, CDR2 YFSETQ. CDR3 sequence (DNA): TGCGCCAGCAGCTTTGGGGGCGCGGGTAAAGATACGCAGTATTTT. Translation: CASSFGGAGKDTQYF.

The chain links TRBV7-9 to TRBJ1-2, with D perhaps TRBD1 (5 bases). The germline V gene has CDR1 SEHNR and CDR2 FQNEAQ (reference sequence). This CDR3 contains 14 residues. This CDR3 reads CSASRVPTNYGYTF. The CDR3 coding sequence is TGTTCCGCCAGCAGGGTCCCAACTAACTATGGCTACACCTTC.

This chain connects TRBV6-5 to TRBJ2-5; D not resolved. Germline V gene lookup returns CDR1 MNHEY and CDR2 SVGAGI. V was clipped by 5 bases and J by 2 bases, with 15 bases between them. CDR3 length: 15 amino acids. This chain's CDR3 is CASSKQAAQQETQYF. DNA for the CDR3: TGTGCCAGCAGTAAGCAGGCCGCGCAGCAAGAGACCCAGTACTTC.

V is TRBV7-9 and J is TRBJ1-1, with 9 bases lining up with TRBD1. The CDR3 sequence is 15 residues long. Germline lookup yields CDR1 SEHNR and CDR2 FQNEAQ (reference sequence). After removal of 5 bases from V and 5 bases from J, the junction contained 9 bases not matched to a gene. In DNA form, the CDR3 reads TGTGCCAGCAGCCTAAGACAGGGGGTGAGGACTGAAGCTTTCTTT. Its protein product is CASSLRQGVRTEAFF.

The chain is built from TRBV7-2 and TRBJ2-5, with TRBD2 matching 14 bases. Losses at the gene ends were 5 bases for V and 4 bases for J; bases not matched to a gene: 3. The CDR3 sequence is 15 residues long. Germline V CDR1 and CDR2: SGHTA, FQGNSA. The CDR3 region is CASSPTSGGGETQYF. The DNA of the CDR3 is TGTGCCAGCAGCCCGACTAGCGGGGGGGGAGAGACCCAGTACTTC. The variable domain in full, with the rest retrieved from reference TRBV7-2 and TRBJ2-5, is GAGVSQSPSNKVTEKGKDVELRCDPISGHTALYWYRQSLGQGLEFLIYFQGNSAPDKSGLPSDRFSAERTGGSVSTLTIQRTQQEDSAVYLCASSPTSGGGETQYFGPGTRLLVL.

This clone was counted a single time. The chain carries TRBV3-1 (or the pseudogene TRBV3-2) and TRBJ1-3; TRBD1 is a possible D gene (5 bases). Germline V gene data show CDR1 as LGHDT and CDR2 as YNNKEL (reference sequence). V shed 3 bases and J shed 3 bases, with 21 bases lying between them. This CDR3 comprises 18 residues. CDR3 residues: CASSHSRWGSAIGNTIYF. CDR3 sequence (DNA): TGTGCCAGCAGCCATTCCAGGTGGGGCAGTGCTATTGGAAACACCATATATTTT.

This clone was counted once. The rearrangement joins TRBV9 to TRBJ1-3, with D possibly TRBD1 on 6 matching bases. The CDR3 extends over 15 amino acids. With 4 bases removed from V and 2 bases from J, the gap between germline ends came to 13 bases. Looked up from germline, CDR1 is SGDLS and CDR2 is YYNGEE. CDR3 bases: TGTGCCAGCAGCTTAGTCACAGGGCCTGGAAACACCATATATTTT. This encodes CASSLVTGPGNTIYF.

This clone was recorded only once. The V and J genes are TRBV10-3 and TRBJ2-1; 10 positions agree with TRBD2. Germline V gives CDR1 ENHRY, CDR2 SYGVKD. The junction had 5 bases not matched to a gene; V was cut back by 0 bases and J by 0 bases. The CDR3 runs to 18 residues. Here the CDR3 reads CAISESPLAGSSYNEQFF. In nucleotides, the CDR3 is TGTGCCATCAGTGAGTCGCCACTAGCGGGGAGCTCCTACAATGAGCAGTTCTTC.

This chain links TRBV5-6 with TRBJ2-1; a possible D gene is TRBD1 (6 bases). In germline, CDR1 is SGHDT, CDR2 YYEEEE. The V gene lost 1 base and the J gene lost 8 bases, with 19 bases spanning the gap. The length of the CDR3 is 16 residues. The CDR3 bases are TGTGCCAGCAGCTTGATAGTGTTACAGGGTATCGATGAGCAGTTCTTC. It translates to CASSLIVLQGIDEQFF.

This chain links TRBV19 with TRBJ1-6, with no clear D. The CDR3 length is 13 residues. V dropped 0 bases and J dropped 10 bases, with 7 bases sitting between them. Germline V gene sequence: CDR1 LNHDA, CDR2 SQIVND (reference sequence). The CDR3 DNA follows: TGTGCCAGTAGTATAGATCCCAGGTCACCCCTCCACTTT. As protein: CASSIDPRSPLHF.

The count of this clone is one. The J gene is TRBJ2-3, the V gene TRBV2, with 10 positions matching TRBD2. With 6 bases clipped from V and 4 bases from J, the junction kept 4 bases outside the gene matches. There are 14 residues in the CDR3. Germline V gene sequence: CDR1 SNHLY, CDR2 FYNNEI. CDR3 protein: CASRKRGGADTQYF. For the CDR3, the DNA is TGTGCCAGCAGGAAGCGGGGGGGGGCAGATACGCAGTATTTT.

The V call is TRBV3-1 (or the pseudogene TRBV3-2), the J call TRBJ2-5; D ambiguous. Per germline, CDR1 LGHDT and CDR2 YNNKEL (reference sequence). The CDR3 has 14 amino acids. Trimming stripped 3 bases from V and 5 bases from J, with 13 bases between. The CDR3: CASSHSRSAETQYF. Written as DNA, the CDR3 is TGTGCCAGCAGCCATTCTAGGAGTGCGGAGACCCAGTACTTC.

This chain links TRBV29-1 with TRBJ2-3, with D perhaps matching TRBD1 (5 bases). This CDR3 has 13 amino acids. CDR1 is SQVTM and CDR2 is ANQGSEA in the germline V gene. Trimming left V 5 bases short and J 1 base short, with 10 bases between. The CDR3 protein is CSVRVQGTDTQYF. Here the CDR3 DNA reads TGCAGCGTTCGGGTACAGGGCACAGATACGCAGTATTTT.

This chain uses TRBV4-1 with TRBJ2-7, with 9 bases fitting TRBD1. Germline values: CDR1 MGHRA, CDR2 YSYEKL. This CDR3 is 15 amino acids long. V was clipped by 1 base and J by 5 bases; unmatched bases: 6. CDR3 sequence: CASSQVGQGTDEQYF. The DNA of the CDR3 is TGCGCCAGCAGCCAAGTGGGACAGGGTACCGACGAGCAGTACTTC.